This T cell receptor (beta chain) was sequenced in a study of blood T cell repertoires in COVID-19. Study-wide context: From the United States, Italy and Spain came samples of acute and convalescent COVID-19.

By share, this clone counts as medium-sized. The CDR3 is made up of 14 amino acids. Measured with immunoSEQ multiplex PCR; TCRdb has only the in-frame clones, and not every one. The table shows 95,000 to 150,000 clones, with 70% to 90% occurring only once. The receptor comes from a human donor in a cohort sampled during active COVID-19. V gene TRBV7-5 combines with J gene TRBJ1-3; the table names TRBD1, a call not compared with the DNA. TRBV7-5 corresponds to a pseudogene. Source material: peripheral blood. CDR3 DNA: TGTGCCAGAAGAAGCACAGGCTCTGGAAACACCATATATTTT. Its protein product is CARRSTGSGNTIYF.